The 14 T cell receptor beta chains given below trace back to one sample, sequenced in a study of response to subunit inactivated influenza vaccine. In TCRdb, the RT-PCR reads were re-called with MiXCR into one record per CDR3 protein. The sample holds about 780,000 distinct CDR3 sequences; about 18% are singletons and the top ten take about a tenth. The specimen comprised PBMCs from blood, sampled about 5 days after vaccination. The receptors were sampled from a man in his fifties who received an inactivated influenza vaccine.

The chain combines TRBV4-1 with TRBJ1-6; D not certain. Trimming removed 1 base from V and 6 bases from J, with 13 bases in between. The germline V gene encodes CDR1 MGHRA and CDR2 YSYEKL. This CDR3 region has 16 residues. CDR3 nucleotide sequence: TGCGCCAGCAGCCAAGGATACAGCCAGACTAATTCACCCCTCCACTTT. Residues: CASSQGYSQTNSPLHF.

This clonotype was recorded a few times. The V call is TRBV7-2, the J call TRBJ2-5, with D tentatively TRBD1 (5 bases). Germline CDR1 is SGHTA and CDR2 is FQGNSA. CDR3 size: 15 residues. Between the trimmed V and J ends, which lost 2 bases and 7 bases, there was a span of 17 bases. CDR3 residues: CASSLSPLSQGTQYF. CDR3 in DNA: TGTGCCAGCAGCTTATCCCCCCTAAGCCAGGGGACCCAGTACTTC. The full variable domain, its missing parts supplied by reference TRBV7-2 and TRBJ2-5, is GAGVSQSPSNKVTEKGKDVELRCDPISGHTALYWYRQSLGQGLEFLIYFQGNSAPDKSGLPSDRFSAERTGGSVSTLTIQRTQQEDSAVYLCASSLSPLSQGTQYFGPGTRLLVL.

This clonotype was seen a handful of times. At one end, the junction sequence differs from germline, possibly due to a read error. V and J are TRBV6-2 or TRBV6-3 and TRBJ2-4; 7 bases are shared with TRBD1. CDR1 and CDR2 (germline): MNHEY, SVGEGT. The CDR3 is 12 residues long. In DNA form, the CDR3 reads TGTGCCAGCAGTTACTCAGGGGGCGCGGATAACTTC. It translates to CASSYSGGADNF.

This clonotype has ten or more counts. The chain employs TRBV29-1 and TRBJ2-1, with 7 bases fitting TRBD2. Losses at the gene ends were 4 bases for V and 0 bases for J; bases not matched to a gene: 6. Germline loops: CDR1 SQVTM, CDR2 ANQGSEA. The CDR3 contains 15 residues. The CDR3 bases are TGCAGCGTTGTACAGCGCGGGAGCTCCTACAATGAGCAGTTCTTC. Its translation: CSVVQRGSSYNEQFF.

Only a few counts were recorded for this clonotype. J is TRBJ1-3 and V is TRBV5-1; 8 bases match TRBD1. After removal of 4 bases from V and 0 bases from J, the junction contained 3 bases not matched to a gene. In germline, CDR1 is SGHRS, CDR2 YFSETQ. CDR3 length: 15 residues. The CDR3 region is CASSDTGGSGNTIYF. CDR3 DNA: TGCGCCAGCAGCGATACAGGGGGCTCTGGAAACACCATATATTTT.

This chain joins TRBV27 and TRBJ1-1; D might be TRBD1 (6 bases). Germline CDR1 MNHEY, CDR2 SMNVEV (reference sequence). The length of the CDR3 is 15 residues. V gave up 3 bases and J gave up 0 bases, with 11 bases separating them. The CDR3 nucleotides are TGTGCCAGCAGTTTTAAAACAGGGATGAACACTGAAGCTTTCTTT. This translates into CASSFKTGMNTEAFF.

The chain links TRBV20-1 to TRBJ2-3; the match to TRBD2 covers 11 bases. Trimming cost V 5 bases and J 4 bases; bases outside gene matches: 14. CDR3 size: 17 residues. The germline gives CDR1 DFQATT, CDR2 SNEGSKA (reference sequence). The CDR3 nucleotides are TGCAGTGCTCGGGGGACTACTAGCGGGGGCCGAGCAGATACGCAGTATTTT. Protein sequence: CSARGTTSGGRADTQYF.

This clonotype was found many times. The chain uses TRBV20-1 and TRBJ2-7, with a possible D match to TRBD1 (6 bases). CDR3 length: 15 residues. V was shortened by 2 bases and J by 0 bases, with 14 bases between the two germline ends. The germline V gene has CDR1 DFQATT and CDR2 SNEGSKA (reference sequence). CDR3 in DNA: TGCAGTGCTAGAAAGGGACAATTCTTCTCCTACGAGCAGTACTTC. It specifies CSARKGQFFSYEQYF.

This clonotype has a count of ten or more. The rearrangement links TRBV7-2 to TRBJ2-4; 8 positions match TRBD2. Germline trimming cut 1 base from V and 7 bases from J; bases unmatched to any gene: 6. CDR1 SGHTA and CDR2 FQGNSA come from the germline V gene. This CDR3 comprises 15 residues. The CDR3 DNA reads TGTGCCAGCAGCTTAGTAGCGGCTAGCGGGAACATTCAGTACTTC. Translating it yields CASSLVAASGNIQYF.

This chain links TRBV30 with TRBJ2-1; TRBD2 agrees at 12 bases. This CDR3 region has 15 residues. Trimming at V came to 7 bases and at J to 8 bases, leaving 12 bases not matched to a gene. Germline V lookup: CDR1 GTSNPN, CDR2 SVGIG (reference sequence). CDR3 sequence reads: CASLAGGGGFDEQFF. CDR3 coding DNA: TGTGCCTCCCTAGCGGGAGGGGGTGGATTCGATGAGCAGTTCTTC.

The V and J genes are TRBV20-1 and TRBJ1-5; tentatively, D is TRBD1 (5 bases). Trimming removed 6 bases at V and 5 bases at J, with 14 bases between. This CDR3 is 13 amino acids long. From germline, CDR1 is DFQATT and CDR2 SNEGSKA (reference sequence). CDR3 DNA sequence: TGCAGTGCGGTCGGCAGGGTATATCAGCCCCAGCATTTT. Translation gives CSAVGRVYQPQHF.

The V gene is TRBV15, the J gene TRBJ1-1, with TRBD1 as a possible D gene (5 bases). CDR1 and CDR2 from the germline V gene are LNHNV and YYDKDF (reference sequence). CDR3 size: 15 residues. CDR3 loop: CAASRGRGPIAEAFF. CDR3 DNA: TGTGCAGCCAGCAGAGGCCGGGGACCAATTGCTGAAGCTTTCTTT.

This clonotype was counted between two and nine times. The rearrangement joins TRBV7-2 to TRBJ2-5; 14 bases are a match to TRBD2. After removal of 0 bases from V and 6 bases from J, the junction contained 6 bases not matched to a gene. Germline V gene data show CDR1 as SGHTA and CDR2 as FQGNSA. The CDR3 has 17 residues. CDR3 protein: CASSLAGTSGSGKTQYF. In DNA, the CDR3 is TGTGCCAGCAGCTTAGCTGGGACTAGCGGGAGCGGGAAGACCCAGTACTTC.

This clonotype was seen only a few times. The CDR3 reads CSVELGQGNEQYF. Here the CDR3 DNA reads TGCAGCGTTGAACTTGGACAGGGTAACGAGCAGTACTTC. The chain recombines TRBV29-1 with TRBJ2-7; 8 bases line up with TRBD1. Germline values: CDR1 SQVTM, CDR2 ANQGSEA. CDR3 size: 13 residues. The junction had 5 bases not matched to a gene; V was cut back by 2 bases and J by 5 bases.